Below, 9 T cell receptor beta chains from the same sample are listed, as sequenced in a study of spatial heterogeneity in lung cancer. TCRdb fed the 5' RACE reads into MiXCR, producing one record per CDR3 protein. The sample yields tens of thousands of distinct CDR3 sequences, roughly 5.6% seen once. Time point noted: sample taken at primary tumor resection. Whole RNA, which was extracted from tumor, nontumor lung tissue or frozen PBMC, was sequenced without any cell sorting. The sequences come from PBMCs, collected at surgery. The source of these receptors is a female donor with early-stage non-small cell lung cancer.

This clonotype was counted many times. The J gene is TRBJ1-6, the V gene TRBV9; D perhaps matches TRBD1 (5 bases). V lost 3 bases to trimming and J lost 7 bases, with 14 bases between them. CDR3 length: 15 residues. Per the germline V gene, CDR1 is SGDLS and CDR2 is YYNGEE. DNA of the CDR3: TGTGCCAGCAGCGGACATCGACGGGACAATTCACCCCTCCACTTT. Encoded protein: CASSGHRRDNSPLHF.

This clonotype has a count of ten or more. The chain has TRBV7-9 and TRBJ1-4, with TRBD1 identical over 8 bases. The germline V gene encodes CDR1 SEHNR and CDR2 FQNEAQ (reference sequence). After removal of 6 bases from V and 5 bases from J, the junction contained 8 bases not matched to a gene. The CDR3 consists of 15 residues. CDR3 in DNA: TGTGCCAGCAGGGACCAGGGGGCAGGAAATGAAAAACTGTTTTTT. Translated: CASRDQGAGNEKLFF.

The chain recombines TRBV18 with TRBJ1-6; no clear D. The CDR3 runs 16 residues. The V end was cut by 3 bases, the J end by 6 bases, with 15 bases between. Per the germline V gene, CDR1 is KGHSH and CDR2 is LQKENI. The CDR3 reads CASSPFQARRNSPLHF. CDR3 nucleotides: TGTGCCAGCTCACCTTTTCAGGCACGGCGTAATTCACCCCTCCACTTT.

This clonotype has a count of ten or more. The V call is TRBV18, the J call TRBJ1-1; D uncertain. This CDR3 region has 14 residues. V was trimmed by 6 bases and J by 3 bases, leaving 14 bases between them. Germline CDR1 and CDR2: KGHSH and LQKENI. The CDR3 DNA follows: TGTGCCAGCTCCCCTTTGGGTGTTGACACTGAAGCTTTCTTT. Translating gives CASSPLGVDTEAFF.

The rearrangement uses TRBV20-1 and TRBJ1-3; perhaps TRBD1 as D (6 bases). The CDR3 runs to 17 residues. CDR1 is DFQATT, CDR2 SNEGSKA, per germline (reference sequence). V lost 5 bases to trimming and J lost 0 bases, with 20 bases between them. The CDR3 is CSAVMQGSTVSGNTIYF. The CDR3 DNA reads TGCAGTGCTGTTATGCAGGGGTCGACTGTCTCTGGAAACACCATATATTTT.

This clonotype was found many times. The chain carries TRBV12-3 or TRBV12-4 and TRBJ1-4; D possibly corresponds to TRBD1 (5 bases). The CDR3 totals 13 residues. Trimming pared 6 bases from V and 5 bases from J, leaving 10 bases between. CDR3 coding DNA: TGTGCCAGCAGCTGGGGCAGGAATGAAAAACTGTTTTTT. Its protein is CASSWGRNEKLFF.

This clonotype was detected a few times. The chain recombines TRBV11-2 with TRBJ1-1; perhaps TRBD1 as D (6 bases). The germline V gene encodes CDR1 SGHAT and CDR2 FQNNGV. CDR3 length equals 13 residues. V lost 5 bases to trimming and J lost 4 bases, with 11 bases between them. Here the CDR3 DNA reads TGTGCCAGCAGCCAGCAGGGGACCACTGAAGCTTTCTTT. Protein: CASSQQGTTEAFF.

For the CDR3, the DNA is TGCAGTGCTAGACGGCCCGGGACAAAGGACGAGCAGTACTTC. Translated, it gives CSARRPGTKDEQYF. The V call is TRBV20-1, the J call TRBJ2-7; D perhaps matches TRBD1 (6 bases). V lost 2 bases, J lost 5 bases, and 16 bases lay in between. There are 14 residues in the CDR3. Germline lookup yields CDR1 DFQATT and CDR2 SNEGSKA (reference sequence).

This clonotype was recorded many times. This chain links TRBV9 with TRBJ1-6, with D tentatively TRBD1 (5 bases). The V gene lost 4 bases and the J gene lost 5 bases, with 10 bases spanning the gap. The CDR3 sequence is 14 residues long. Germline V gene data show CDR1 as SGDLS and CDR2 as YYNGEE. CDR3 nucleotide sequence: TGTGCCAGCAGCCCAGGGAACCATAATTCACCCCTCCACTTT. This gives the protein CASSPGNHNSPLHF.